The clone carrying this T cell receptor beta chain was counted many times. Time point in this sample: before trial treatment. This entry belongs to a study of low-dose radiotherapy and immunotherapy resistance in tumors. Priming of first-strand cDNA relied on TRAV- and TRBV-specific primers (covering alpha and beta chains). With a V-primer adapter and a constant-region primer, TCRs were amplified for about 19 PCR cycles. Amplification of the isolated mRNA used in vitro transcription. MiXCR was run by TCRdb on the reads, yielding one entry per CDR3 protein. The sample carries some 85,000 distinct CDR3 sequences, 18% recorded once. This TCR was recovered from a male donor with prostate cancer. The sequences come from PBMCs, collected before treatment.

CDR3 sequence reads: CASSISGGDTDTQYF. The DNA of the CDR3 is TGTGCCAGTAGTATCTCGGGGGGAGACACAGATACGCAGTATTTT. The V and J genes are TRBV19 and TRBJ2-3; 7 positions agree with TRBD2. V was clipped by 3 bases and J by 2 bases; unmatched bases: 5. Germline V CDR1 and CDR2: LNHDA, SQIVND (reference sequence). This CDR3 has 15 residues.